The text below deals with one T cell receptor beta chain. Data came from immunoSEQ multiplex PCR; TCRdb stores just in-frame clones and leaves some out. Among approximately 300,000 clones listed, around 86% were seen once. These data belong to a study of blood T cell repertoires in COVID-19. Study information: Samples of COVID-19 (acute and convalescent) were obtained from the United States, Italy and Spain. PBMCs, B-cell-depleted T cells, or T cells provided the cDNA or gDNA that made up the material.

The sample was peripheral blood. The clonotype was recovered from a man aged 50 or older with active or convalescent COVID-19.

Here the CDR3 DNA reads TGTGCCAGCAGCCCCGACAGGGGGCGAGAGAAGGGCTACACCTTC. It yields the protein CASSPDRGREKGYTF. The chain joins TRBV7-2 to TRBJ1-2; 10 nucleotides agree with TRBD1. The CDR3 is made up of 15 amino acids. Per germline, CDR1 SGHTA and CDR2 FQGNSA. V shed 5 bases, J shed 8 bases, and the junction held 11 bases outside the gene matches.